Below, 2 T cell receptor beta chains from the same sample are listed, as sequenced in a study of blood T cell repertoires in COVID-19. Sequencing used immunoSEQ multiplex PCR; TCRdb keeps in-frame clones, though not all of them. The table includes 200,000 to 300,000 clones, 91% detected once. Source material: peripheral blood. The source is a person aged 18 to 30 with COVID-19, enrolled during active disease.

CDR3 protein: CSAPGQGYEQFF. The CDR3 DNA is TGCAGCGCTCCGGGACAGGGGTATGAGCAGTTCTTC. The chain links TRBV29-1 to TRBJ2-1; TRBD1 matches 10 bases. After removal of 7 bases from V and 8 bases from J, the junction contained 5 bases not matched to a gene. The CDR3 consists of 12 residues. The germline V gene has CDR1 SQVTM and CDR2 ANQGSEA.

CDR3 DNA: TGTGCCAGCAGCGCGGGACTAGCGGGGGAGCAGTACTTC. It yields the protein CASSAGLAGEQYF. The chain recombines TRBV3-1 (or the pseudogene TRBV3-2) with TRBJ2-7, with 13 bases identical to TRBD2. Germline assignment: CDR1 LGHDT and CDR2 YNNKEL (reference sequence). Trimming removed 5 bases from V and 7 bases from J; junction bases left unmatched: 2. This CDR3 is 13 amino acids long.